This T cell receptor (beta chain) emerged from a study of low-dose radiotherapy and immunotherapy resistance in tumors. Study summary: Doses of 0.5 Gy per fraction every 2 weeks, totaling 6.5 Gy, went to Cohort 1. Every two weeks patients got nivolumab 240 mg flat dose, plus ipilimumab 1 mg/kg every six weeks, intravenously. Aspirin 300 mg was given orally each day for four cycles from cycle 1 day 1.

Donors received nivolumab, ipilimumab, aspirin, low-dose cyclophosphamide and low-dose radiotherapy. First-strand cDNA relied on TRAV- and TRBV-specific primers spanning alpha and beta chains. A constant-region primer paired with the V-primer adapter amplified TCRs over around 18 PCR cycles. TCRdb processed the reads anew with MiXCR; each CDR3 protein has one entry. This sample has roughly 17,000 distinct CDR3 sequences, with 70% found just once. The clonotype was recovered from a human donor with advanced metastatic prostate, ovarian, gallbladder or colorectal cancer (not recorded which). This table probably holds off-target reads from a library built for another chain.

CDR3 sequence (DNA): TGTGCCAGCAGCTTAGTGTCGACAACCTCTGGCTACACCTTC. Its translation: CASSLVSTTSGYTF. The genes are TRBV7-2 and TRBJ1-2; no reliable D call. V shed 1 base and J shed 7 bases, with 13 bases lying between them. CDR1 and CDR2 (germline): SGHTA, FQGNSA. The CDR3 totals 14 residues. Variable domain in full (rest from reference TRBV7-2 and TRBJ1-2): GAGVSQSPSNKVTEKGKDVELRCDPISGHTALYWYRQSLGQGLEFLIYFQGNSAPDKSGLPSDRFSAERTGGSVSTLTIQRTQQEDSAVYLCASSLVSTTSGYTFGSGTRLTVV.